The 12 T cell receptor beta chains reported below all come from one sample, sequenced in a study of CD8 T cells in acute hepatitis C reinfection. Findings and limits, study-wide: All groups preferentially used TRBV04 and TRBV06, which was not due to overrepresentation in the naive pool.

TCRdb's table, derived via immunoSEQ multiplex PCR, lists solely in-frame clones and lacks some. The sample has a few thousand clones, roughly 40% seen once. Time point: acute HCV infection, within 168 days of estimated infection date. The hepatitis C virus-specific receptor repertoire was characterized directly ex vivo, with no prior expansion in culture. The source was HCV NS3-1073 tetramer-sorted CD8+ T cells from PBMCs, collected during acute infection. Receptors were obtained from a man under 40 with chronic hepatitis C.

This clone was seen a single time. The chain recombines TRBV6-6 with TRBJ1-2; 7 nucleotides align to TRBD1. V lost 2 bases to trimming and J lost 2 bases; unmatched junction nucleotides: 8. Per germline, CDR1 MNHNY and CDR2 SVGAGI (reference sequence). This CDR3 region has 16 residues. The CDR3 DNA reads TGTGCCAGCAGTTACGACAGGGACAGTTTAAACTATGGCTACACCTTC. Translation gives CASSYDRDSLNYGYTF.

This clone was observed a handful of times. The V call is TRBV4-2, the J call TRBJ2-7; the D call may be TRBD1 or TRBD2 (6 bases each). Germline CDR1 LGHNA, CDR2 YNFKEQ. This CDR3 spans 16 amino acids. Between the trimmed V and J ends, which lost 0 bases and 2 bases, there was a span of 14 bases. The CDR3 reads CASSQESGGAPYEQYF. The CDR3, as DNA: TGTGCCAGCAGCCAAGAATCCGGGGGCGCCCCCTACGAGCAGTACTTC.

The gene calls are TRBV11-3 and TRBJ2-7; D gene unclear. Trimming shortened V by 0 bases and J by 4 bases, and 13 bases separated the two germline ends. The germline CDR1 and CDR2 sequences are SGHNT and YENEEA. The length of the CDR3 is 15 residues. CDR3 nucleotide sequence: TGTGCCAGCAGCTTAGATGGCAGTCAAGTTTACGAGCAGTACTTC. Translated, it gives CASSLDGSQVYEQYF.

V and J are TRBV4-2 and TRBJ2-2; D may be TRBD1 (6 bases). The V gene's germline CDR1 is LGHNA and CDR2 YNFKEQ. The V and J ends lost 0 bases and 0 bases respectively, with 11 bases between them. The CDR3 covers 17 residues. The CDR3 region is CASSQEVGAPNTGELFF. CDR3 in DNA: TGTGCCAGCAGCCAAGAGGTGGGGGCCCCGAACACCGGGGAGCTGTTTTTT.

The V call is TRBV7-2, the J call TRBJ2-3, with TRBD2 matching over 9 bases. From germline, CDR1 is SGHTA and CDR2 FQGNSA. J lost 4 bases, V lost 0 bases, and 8 bases had no gene match. CDR3 length: 17 amino acids. The CDR3 nucleotides read TGTGCCAGCAGCTTAGCGCTGTCTAGCGGGGATCCAGATACGCAGTATTTT. The encoded protein is CASSLALSSGDPDTQYF.

There are a few counts of this clone. Other nucleotide sequences in the sample specify the same CDR3. This chain links TRBV4-2 with TRBJ1-1, with D uncertain. Deletions cut 0 bases from V and 4 bases from J, with 6 bases between. The CDR3 loop spans 13 amino acids. Germline CDR1 LGHNA, CDR2 YNFKEQ. In nucleotides, the CDR3 is TGTGCCAGCAGCCAAGAGCGGAGCACTGAAGCTTTCTTT. This gives the protein CASSQERSTEAFF.

The gene calls are TRBV9 and TRBJ2-3, with TRBD1 as a possible D gene (5 bases). Trimming cost V 4 bases and J 8 bases, with 20 bases left between them. The germline gives CDR1 SGDLS, CDR2 YYNGEE. The CDR3 has 15 residues. CDR3 loop: CASSQEAGPWGTQYF. The CDR3 DNA follows: TGTGCCAGCAGCCAAGAGGCAGGGCCTTGGGGTACGCAGTATTTT.

This clone is medium-sized in the sample. The gene calls are TRBV7-6 and TRBJ2-1; 11 bases agree with TRBD2. This CDR3 has 21 amino acids. Trimming at V came to 5 bases and at J to 2 bases, leaving 20 bases not matched to a gene. Germline CDR1 is SGHVS and CDR2 is FNYEAQ. CDR3 in DNA: TGTGCCAGCAGCCCGACGTCCCCGGGACTAGCGGACACAAAAGCCTACAATGAGCAGTTCTTC. Encoded protein: CASSPTSPGLADTKAYNEQFF.

The chain couples TRBV4-2 to TRBJ2-2; 11 bases line up with TRBD2. Germline trimming cut 0 bases from V and 1 base from J; bases unmatched to any gene: 4. This CDR3 has 18 residues. The germline gives CDR1 LGHNA, CDR2 YNFKEQ. The CDR3 bases are TGTGCCAGCAGCCAAGAAGTAGCGGGGGGGCGGAACACCGGGGAGCTGTTTTTT. This sequence encodes CASSQEVAGGRNTGELFF.

CDR3: CASSLRTAGEPYEAFF. In DNA form, the CDR3 reads TGTGCCAGCAGCTTGAGGACAGCAGGGGAACCCTATGAAGCTTTCTTT. The chain links TRBV11-3 to TRBJ1-1; weak D call: TRBD1 (6 bases). Germline V gene sequence: CDR1 SGHNT, CDR2 YENEEA. V gave up 3 bases and J gave up 7 bases, with 21 bases separating them. The CDR3 is 16 amino acids. The full variable domain, completed using reference TRBV11-3 and TRBJ1-1, is EAGVVQSPRYKIIEKKQPVAFWCNPISGHNTLYWYLQNLGQGPELLIRYENEEAVDDSQLPKDRFSAERLKGVDSTLKIQPAELGDSAVYLCASSLRTAGEPYEAFFGQGTRLTVV.

The chain is built from TRBV4-1 and TRBJ1-1; a weak D match, TRBD1 (5 bases). V was shortened by 5 bases and J by 1 base, with 8 bases between the two germline ends. CDR3 length equals 13 residues. Germline CDR1 reads MGHRA; CDR2 reads YSYEKL. CDR3 sequence reads: CASSGGENTEAFF. In nucleotides, the CDR3 is TGCGCCAGCAGCGGGGGGGAGAACACTGAAGCTTTCTTT.

Only a few counts were recorded for this clone. V gene TRBV4-2 combines with J gene TRBJ2-3; 13 bases are shared with TRBD2. With 5 bases clipped from V and 2 bases from J, the junction kept 7 bases outside the gene matches. Looked up from germline, CDR1 is LGHNA and CDR2 is YNFKEQ. The CDR3 spans 17 residues. CDR3 sequence: CASSLRTSGGYTDTQYF. Written as DNA, the CDR3 is TGTGCCAGCAGCTTGCGGACTAGCGGGGGTTACACAGATACGCAGTATTTT.